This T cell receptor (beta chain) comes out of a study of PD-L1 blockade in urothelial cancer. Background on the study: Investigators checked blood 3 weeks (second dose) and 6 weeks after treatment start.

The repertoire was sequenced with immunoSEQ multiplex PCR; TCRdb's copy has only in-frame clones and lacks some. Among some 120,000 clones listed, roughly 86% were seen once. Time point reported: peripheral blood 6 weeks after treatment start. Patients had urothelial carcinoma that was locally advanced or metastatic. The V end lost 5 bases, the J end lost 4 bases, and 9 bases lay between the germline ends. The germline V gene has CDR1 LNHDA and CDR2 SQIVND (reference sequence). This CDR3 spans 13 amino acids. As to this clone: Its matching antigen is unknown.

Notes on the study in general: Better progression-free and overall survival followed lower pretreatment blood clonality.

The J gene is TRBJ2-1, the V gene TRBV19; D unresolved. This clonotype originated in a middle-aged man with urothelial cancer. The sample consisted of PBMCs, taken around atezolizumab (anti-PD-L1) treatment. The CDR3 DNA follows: TGTGCCAGTAGTGACACAGAGTACAATGAGCAGTTCTTC. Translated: CASSDTEYNEQFF. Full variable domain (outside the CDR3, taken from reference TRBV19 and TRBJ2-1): DGGITQSPKYLFRKEGQNVTLSCEQNLNHDAMYWYRQDPGQGLRLIYYSQIVNDFQKGDIAEGYSVSREKKESFPLTVTSAQKNPTAFYLCASSDTEYNEQFFGPGTRLTVL.